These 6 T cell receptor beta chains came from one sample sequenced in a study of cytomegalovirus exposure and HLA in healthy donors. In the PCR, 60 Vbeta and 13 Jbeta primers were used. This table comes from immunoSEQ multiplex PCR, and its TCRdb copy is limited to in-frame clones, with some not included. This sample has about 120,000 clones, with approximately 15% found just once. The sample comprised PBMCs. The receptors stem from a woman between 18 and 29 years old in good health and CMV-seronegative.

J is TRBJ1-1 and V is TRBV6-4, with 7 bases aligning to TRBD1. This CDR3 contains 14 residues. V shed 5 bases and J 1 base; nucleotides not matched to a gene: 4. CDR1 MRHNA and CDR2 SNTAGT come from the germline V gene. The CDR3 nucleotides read TGTGCCAGCAGTCCTGGACAGGCGAACACTGAAGCTTTCTTT. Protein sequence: CASSPGQANTEAFF.

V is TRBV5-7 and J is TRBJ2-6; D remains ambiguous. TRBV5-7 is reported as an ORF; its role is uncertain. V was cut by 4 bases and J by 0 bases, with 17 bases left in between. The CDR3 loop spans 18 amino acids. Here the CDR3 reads CASSLASGSLSGANVLTF. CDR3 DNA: TGTGCCAGCAGCCTGGCGTCAGGCTCTCTCTCTGGGGCCAACGTCCTGACTTTC.

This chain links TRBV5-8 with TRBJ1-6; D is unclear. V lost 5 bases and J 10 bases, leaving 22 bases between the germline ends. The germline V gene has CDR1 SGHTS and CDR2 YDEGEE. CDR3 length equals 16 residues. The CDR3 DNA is TGTGCCAGCAGGATCCCCTTCCTTACAGATGGATCACCCCTCCACTTT. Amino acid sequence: CASRIPFLTDGSPLHF.

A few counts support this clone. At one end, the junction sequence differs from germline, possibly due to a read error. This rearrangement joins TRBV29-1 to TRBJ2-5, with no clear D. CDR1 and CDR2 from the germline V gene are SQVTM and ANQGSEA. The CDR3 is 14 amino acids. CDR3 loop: CSVRERASQEAQYF. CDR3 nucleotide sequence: TGCAGCGTCCGCGAGAGAGCGTCTCAAGAGGCCCAGTACTTC. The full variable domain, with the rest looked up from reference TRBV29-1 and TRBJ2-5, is SAVISQKPSRDICQRGTSLTIQCQVDSQVTMMFWYRQQPGQSLTLIATANQGSEATYESGFVIDKFPISRPNLTFSTLTVSNMSPEDSSIYLCSVRERASQEAQYFGPGTRLLVL.

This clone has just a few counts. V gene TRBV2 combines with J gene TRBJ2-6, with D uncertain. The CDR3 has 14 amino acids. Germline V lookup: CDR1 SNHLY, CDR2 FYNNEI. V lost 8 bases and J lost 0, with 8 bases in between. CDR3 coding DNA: TGTGCCAGCCTCCGAGACTCTGGGGCCAACGTCCTGACTTTC. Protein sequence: CASLRDSGANVLTF.

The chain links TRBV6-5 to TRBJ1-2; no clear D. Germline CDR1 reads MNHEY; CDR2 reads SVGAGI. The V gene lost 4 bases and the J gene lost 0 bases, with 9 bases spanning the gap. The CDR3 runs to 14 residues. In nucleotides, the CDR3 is TGTGCCAGCAGTTCATCCGGGACTAACTATGGCTACACCTTC. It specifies CASSSSGTNYGYTF.